The 5 T cell receptor beta chains given below trace back to one sample, sequenced in a study of neurological immune-mediated disorders. TCRdb re-analysed the 5' RACE reads in MiXCR, keeping a single row per CDR3 protein. The sample yields under 75,000 distinct CDR3 sequences, 3% to 4% seen once. The sequencing sample was made of PBMCs. The origin of the receptors is a woman between 45 and 65 years old with multiple sclerosis.

This clonotype was seen repeatedly, ten times or more. The chain recombines TRBV29-1 with TRBJ1-1; no definite D call. Trimming took off 6 bases at V and 2 bases at J, with 16 bases between the two ends. Germline V gene lookup returns CDR1 SQVTM and CDR2 ANQGSEA. The CDR3 extends over 14 amino acids. The CDR3 DNA sequence: TGCAGCGTCCTCCTCACCTCGTTAAACACTGAAGCTTTCTTT. It yields the protein CSVLLTSLNTEAFF.

The sample holds many counts of this clonotype. The chain has TRBV5-1 and TRBJ1-5; 9 bases map to TRBD1. The CDR3 consists of 15 residues. The trim removed 2 bases at V and 3 bases at J, leaving 3 bases unmatched. From germline, CDR1 is SGHRS and CDR2 YFSETQ. The CDR3 region is CASSFGTGPNQPQHF. DNA for the CDR3: TGCGCCAGCAGCTTCGGGACAGGGCCCAATCAGCCCCAGCATTTT.

The table lists this clonotype with many counts. The rearrangement uses TRBV6-2 or TRBV6-3 and TRBJ2-1, with 7 positions matching TRBD2. Germline-derived CDR1 and CDR2 are MNHEY and SVGEGT. The J segment lost 15 bases and the V segment lost 6 bases, leaving 14 bases of the junction unmatched. The CDR3 extends over 13 amino acids. The CDR3 is CASSQPRLAHPFF. The DNA of the CDR3 is TGTGCCAGCAGCCAACCGAGACTAGCACACCCGTTCTTC.

This clonotype was counted many times. Here the CDR3 DNA reads TGTGCCAGCAGTGACGTCGGGGGGCTAAACATTCAGTACTTC. This gives the protein CASSDVGGLNIQYF. The gene calls are TRBV7-2 and TRBJ2-4, with a possible D match to TRBD2 (7 bases). V gave up 6 bases and J gave up 6 bases, with 15 bases separating them. The germline gives CDR1 SGHTA, CDR2 FQGNSA. The CDR3 has 14 residues.

This clonotype has at least ten counts. The gene calls are TRBV5-5 and TRBJ2-4; possible D gene TRBD1, 7 bases. V lost 4 bases and J 2 bases, leaving 16 bases between the germline ends. Germline V lookup: CDR1 SGHKS, CDR2 YYEKEE (reference sequence). This CDR3 comprises 16 residues. The CDR3 is CASSPLTGRTKNIQYF. CDR3 coding DNA: TGTGCCAGCAGCCCTTTGACAGGGAGGACCAAAAACATTCAGTACTTC. The variable domain in full, with the rest retrieved from reference TRBV5-5 and TRBJ2-4, is DAGVTQSPTHLIKTRGQQVTLRCSPISGHKSVSWYQQVLGQGPQFIFQYYEKEERGRGNFPDRFSARQFPNYSSELNVNALLLGDSALYLCASSPLTGRTKNIQYFGAGTRLSVL.